The 2 T cell receptor beta chains reported below all come from one sample, sequenced in a study of radiotherapy plus CTLA-4 blockade in lung cancer (dated by TCRdb to the late 2010s). Library creation used the immunoSEQ multiplex PCR assay. The clones in this table, taken by TCRdb from immuneACCESS, are in-frame only. Not every clone is retained; where verified, under half of the shortfall comes from an unresolved V gene, and the cause of the rest is unknown. A total of tens of thousands of clones appear in this sample, around 79% of them only once. The ten largest make up approximately 17% of the sample. Here the sequenced sample was peripheral blood, taken from a patient treated with radiotherapy plus ipilimumab. The receptors here all came from a human donor with non-small cell lung cancer who had a complete response to radiotherapy plus ipilimumab.

This chain uses TRBV9 with TRBJ2-6; possibly TRBD1 for D (6 bases). The V gene's germline CDR1 is SGDLS and CDR2 YYNGEE. There are 15 residues in the CDR3. Trimming took 4 bases from V and 1 from J, leaving 9 bases between them. The CDR3 DNA is TGTGCCAGCAGCTCCACAGGGTCTGGGGCCAACGTCCTGACTTTC. Its translation is CASSSTGSGANVLTF.

CDR3 region: CASSLEGANYGYTF. In DNA, the CDR3 is TGTGCCAGCAGCTTGGAGGGAGCTAACTATGGCTACACCTTC. The chain combines TRBV5-5 with TRBJ1-2; D remains unclear. The V end was cut by 0 bases, the J end by 0 bases, with 6 bases between. The CDR3 is 14 amino acids. Germline CDR1 SGHKS, CDR2 YYEKEE (reference sequence).